This T cell receptor (beta chain) was observed in a study of radiation and T cells in renal cell carcinoma. Germline lookup yields CDR1 SNHLY and CDR2 FYNNEI. This CDR3 spans 17 amino acids. With 3 bases removed from V and 3 bases from J, the gap between germline ends came to 18 bases. The study, taken as a whole, reports: In blood, top tumor clones expanded by 2 weeks, shrinking by 4.

Noted time point: blood 4 weeks post-SBRT, at nephrectomy. Treatment of the sample: 15 Gy SBRT to primary tumor, nephrectomy 4 weeks later. Clear cell pathology was present in this patient's renal cell carcinoma. The assay was immunoSEQ multiplex PCR, and TCRdb's table has in-frame clones only and misses some. The table has about 64,000 clones, roughly 80% seen once. For this clone: Its cognate antigen is unknown.

The sequence was obtained from a man in his 60s with renal cell carcinoma. The rearrangement uses TRBV2 and TRBJ1-3; D is ambiguous. This specimen was blood, taken from a patient whose treatment included radiotherapy and nephrectomy. CDR3 bases: TGTGCCAGCAGTGACGGGTCTCGAGCCCGTCTTGGAAACACCATATATTTT. Protein sequence: CASSDGSRARLGNTIYF.